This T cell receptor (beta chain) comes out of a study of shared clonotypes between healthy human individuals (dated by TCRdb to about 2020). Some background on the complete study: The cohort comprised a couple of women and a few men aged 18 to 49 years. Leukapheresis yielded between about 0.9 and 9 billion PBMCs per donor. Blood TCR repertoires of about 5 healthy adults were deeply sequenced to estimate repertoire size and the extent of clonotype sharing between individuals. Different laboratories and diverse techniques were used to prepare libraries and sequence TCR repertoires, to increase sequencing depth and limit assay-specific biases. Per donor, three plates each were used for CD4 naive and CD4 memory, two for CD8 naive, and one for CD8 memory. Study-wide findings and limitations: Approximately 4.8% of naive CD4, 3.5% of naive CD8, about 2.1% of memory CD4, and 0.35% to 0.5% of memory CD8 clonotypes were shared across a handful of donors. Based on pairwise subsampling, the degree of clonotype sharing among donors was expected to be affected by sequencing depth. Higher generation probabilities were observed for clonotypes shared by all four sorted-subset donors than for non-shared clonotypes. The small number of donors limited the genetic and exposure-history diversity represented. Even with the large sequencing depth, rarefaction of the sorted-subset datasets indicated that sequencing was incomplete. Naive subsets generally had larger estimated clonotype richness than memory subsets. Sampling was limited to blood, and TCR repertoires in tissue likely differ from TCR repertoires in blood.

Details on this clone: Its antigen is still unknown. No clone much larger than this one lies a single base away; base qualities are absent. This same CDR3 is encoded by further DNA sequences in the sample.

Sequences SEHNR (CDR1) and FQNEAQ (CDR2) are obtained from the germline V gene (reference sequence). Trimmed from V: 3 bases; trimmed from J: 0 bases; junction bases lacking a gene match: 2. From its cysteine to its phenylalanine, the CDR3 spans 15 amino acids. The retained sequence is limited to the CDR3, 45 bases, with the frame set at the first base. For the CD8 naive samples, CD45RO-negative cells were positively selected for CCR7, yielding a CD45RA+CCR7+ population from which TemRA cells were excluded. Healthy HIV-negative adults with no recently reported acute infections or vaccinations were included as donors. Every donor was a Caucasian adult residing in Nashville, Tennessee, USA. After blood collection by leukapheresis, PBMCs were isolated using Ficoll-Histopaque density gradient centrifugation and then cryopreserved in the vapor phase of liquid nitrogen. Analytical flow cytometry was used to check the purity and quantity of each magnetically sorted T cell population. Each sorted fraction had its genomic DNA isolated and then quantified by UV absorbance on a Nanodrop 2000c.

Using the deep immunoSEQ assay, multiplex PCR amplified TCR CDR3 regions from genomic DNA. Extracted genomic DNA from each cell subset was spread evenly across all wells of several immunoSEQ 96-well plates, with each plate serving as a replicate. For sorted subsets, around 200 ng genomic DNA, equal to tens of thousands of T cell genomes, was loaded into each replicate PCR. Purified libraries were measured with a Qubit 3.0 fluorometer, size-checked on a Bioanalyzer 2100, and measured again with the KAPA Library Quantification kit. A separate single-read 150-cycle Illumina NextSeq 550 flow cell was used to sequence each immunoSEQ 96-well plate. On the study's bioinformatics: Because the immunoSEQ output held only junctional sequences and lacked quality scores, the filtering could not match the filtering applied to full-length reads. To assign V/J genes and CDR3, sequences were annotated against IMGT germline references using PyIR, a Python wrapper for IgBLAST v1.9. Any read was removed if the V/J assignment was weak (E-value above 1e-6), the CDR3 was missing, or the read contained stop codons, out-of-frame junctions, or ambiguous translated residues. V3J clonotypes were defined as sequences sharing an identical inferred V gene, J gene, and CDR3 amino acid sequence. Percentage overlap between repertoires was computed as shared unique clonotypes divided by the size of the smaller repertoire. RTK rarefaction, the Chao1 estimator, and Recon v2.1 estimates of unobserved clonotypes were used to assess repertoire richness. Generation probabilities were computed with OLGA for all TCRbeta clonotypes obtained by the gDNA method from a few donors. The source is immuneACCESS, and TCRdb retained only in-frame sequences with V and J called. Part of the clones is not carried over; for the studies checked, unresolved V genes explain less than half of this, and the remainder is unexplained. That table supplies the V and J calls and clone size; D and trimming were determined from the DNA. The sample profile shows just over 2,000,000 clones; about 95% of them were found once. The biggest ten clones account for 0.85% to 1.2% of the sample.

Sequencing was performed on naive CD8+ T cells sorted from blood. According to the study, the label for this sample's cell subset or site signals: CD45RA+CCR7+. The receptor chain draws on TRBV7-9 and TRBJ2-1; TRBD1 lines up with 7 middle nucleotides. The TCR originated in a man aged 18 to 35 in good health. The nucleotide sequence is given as TGTGCCAGCAGCTTTCGGGACAGCTCCTACAATGAGCAGTTCTTC. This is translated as CASSFRDSSYNEQFF.